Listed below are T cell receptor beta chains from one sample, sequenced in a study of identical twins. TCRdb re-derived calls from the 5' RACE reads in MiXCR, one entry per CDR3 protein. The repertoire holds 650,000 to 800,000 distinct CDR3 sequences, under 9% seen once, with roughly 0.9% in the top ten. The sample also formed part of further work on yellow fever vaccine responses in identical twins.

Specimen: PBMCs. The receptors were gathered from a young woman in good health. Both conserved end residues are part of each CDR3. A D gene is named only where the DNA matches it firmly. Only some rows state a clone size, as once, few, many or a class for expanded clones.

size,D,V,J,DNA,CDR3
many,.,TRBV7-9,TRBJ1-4,TGTGCCAGCAGCTTAATCCCAACTAATGAAAAACTGTTTTTT,CASSLIPTNEKLFF
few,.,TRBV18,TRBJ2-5,TGTGCCAGCTCACCACAACAGCAAGAGACCCAGTACTTC,CASSPQQQETQYF
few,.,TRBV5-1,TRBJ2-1,TGCGCCAGCAGCTTGGTAGTGGGTCTATTAAGCTCCTACAATGAGCAGTTCTTC,CASSLVVGLLSSYNEQFF
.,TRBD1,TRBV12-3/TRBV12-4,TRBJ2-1,TGTGCCAGCAGTTTAGCGACCAGGACAGGGCTGTATGAGCAGTTCTTC,CASSLATRTGLYEQFF
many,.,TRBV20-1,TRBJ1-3,TGCAGTGCTAGAGATTCGACCGCGGATGAAAACACCATATATTTT,CSARDSTADENTIYF
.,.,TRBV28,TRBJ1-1,TGTGCCAGCAGCCACCCCGGGACTGCGGAAGCTTTCTTT,CASSHPGTAEAFF
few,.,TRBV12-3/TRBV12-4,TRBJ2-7,TGTGCCAGCAGTTTATCCGGTCTGGGCAGCCAATCCTACGAGCAGTACTTC,CASSLSGLGSQSYEQYF
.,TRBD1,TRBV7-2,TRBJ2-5,TGTGCCAGCAGCCCCCGCCGGCATGGGACAGGGAAAGAGACCCAGTACTTC,CASSPRRHGTGKETQYF
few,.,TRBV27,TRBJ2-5,TGTGCCAGCAGTTTATTTTCTGGGGAGAGGGAGACCCAGTACTTC,CASSLFSGERETQYF
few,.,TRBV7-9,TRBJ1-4,TGTGCCAGCAGCTTAGAGGCGGATGAAAAACTGTTTTTT,CASSLEADEKLFF
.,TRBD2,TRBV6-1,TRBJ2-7,TGTGCCAGCAGAGTTGACCCGACTAGCACTGGCTACGAGCAGTACTTC,CASRVDPTSTGYEQYF
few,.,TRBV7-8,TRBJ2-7,TGTGCCAGCAGCCCAAACCCCGACTACGAGCAGTACTTC,CASSPNPDYEQYF
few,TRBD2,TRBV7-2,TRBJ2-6,TGTGCCAGCAGCTTAGCCTTAGCGGGAGGGCCGAGGGCCAACGTCCTGACTTTC,CASSLALAGGPRANVLTF
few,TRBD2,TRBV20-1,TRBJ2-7,TGCAGTGCTACCACTACTAGCGGGAGGCTTTTTACCTACGAGCAGTACTTC,CSATTTSGRLFTYEQYF
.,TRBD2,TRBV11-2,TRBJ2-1,TGTGCCGCCGTCTTAGCGGGAGGGCCGAGTGAGCAGTTCTTC,CAAVLAGGPSEQFF
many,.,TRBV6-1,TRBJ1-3,TGTGCCAGCAGTACCACAGCTGGAAACACCATATATTTT,CASSTTAGNTIYF
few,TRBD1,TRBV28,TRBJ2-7,TGTGCCAGCAGAGACAGGGACCCCAAGGGCTACGAGCAGTACTTC,CASRDRDPKGYEQYF
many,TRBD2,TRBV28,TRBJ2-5,TGTGCCAGCAGGAAACGGGGGGAGGTGACCCAGTACTTC,CASRKRGEVTQYF
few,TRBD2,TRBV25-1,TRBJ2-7,TGTGCCAGCATCGGCGGGGGCGAGCAGTACTTC,CASIGGGEQYF
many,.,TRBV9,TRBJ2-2,TGTGCCAGCAGCCCTTATAAGAACACCGGGGAGCTGTTTTTT,CASSPYKNTGELFF
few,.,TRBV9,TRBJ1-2,TGTGCCAGCAGCGCCCCGGGCGATCTCTATGGCTACACCTTC,CASSAPGDLYGYTF
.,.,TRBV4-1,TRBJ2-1,TGCGCCAGCAGCCAAGATGTAGGTCCTAAGGAGCAGTTCTTC,CASSQDVGPKEQFF
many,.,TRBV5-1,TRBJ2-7,TGTGCCAGCAGTTTAGGGGCAGGCTACGAGCAGTACTTC,CASSLGAGYEQYF
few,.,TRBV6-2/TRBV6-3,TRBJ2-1,TGTGCCAGCAGTTACCCCCTAGACAGGCCCAATGAGCAGTTCTTC,CASSYPLDRPNEQFF
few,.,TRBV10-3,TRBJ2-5,TGTGCCATCAGTGGAACGACAAAACAAGAGACCCAGTACTTC,CAISGTTKQETQYF
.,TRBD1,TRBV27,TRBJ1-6,TGTGCCAGCAGGACTGGGACAGGGGGCTCACCCCTCCACTTT,CASRTGTGGSPLHF
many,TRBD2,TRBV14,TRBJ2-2,TGTGCCAGCAGCCAAGGACTAGCGGGAGCGAGATCCACCGGGGAGCTGTTTTTT,CASSQGLAGARSTGELFF
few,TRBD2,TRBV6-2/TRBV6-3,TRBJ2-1,TGTGCCAGCAGTTACCAGCAAATGTCTAGCGGGAGTAATGAGCAGTTCTTC,CASSYQQMSSGSNEQFF
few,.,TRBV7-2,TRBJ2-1,TGTGCCAGCAGGCCTGTGCCCTTTGGTGAGCAGTTCTTC,CASRPVPFGEQFF
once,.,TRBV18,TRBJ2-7,TGTGCCAGCTCACTTACGAATCAAGGTTTCCAGGAAACGACCTACGAGCAGTACTTC,CASSLTNQGFQETTYEQYF
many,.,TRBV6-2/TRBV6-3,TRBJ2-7,TGTGCCAGCAGTTACGGGGACTCCTACGAGCAGTACTTC,CASSYGDSYEQYF
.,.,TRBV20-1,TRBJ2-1,TGCAGTGCCCGACTGGGGACCGTGGGTGAGCAGTTCTTC,CSARLGTVGEQFF
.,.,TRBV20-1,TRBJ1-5,TGCAGTGCTAGAGTTATGGGTGTACAGCCCCAGCATTTT,CSARVMGVQPQHF
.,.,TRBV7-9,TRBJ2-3,TGTGCCAGCAGCCCACCCGCGGGCCCCCTGGGTACGCAGTATTTT,CASSPPAGPLGTQYF
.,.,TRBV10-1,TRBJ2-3,TGCGCCAGCAGTGAGAGTCTGGATACGCAGTATTTT,CASSESLDTQYF
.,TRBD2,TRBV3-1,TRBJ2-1,TGTGCCTTCAGTTCCCGTAGACTAGCGGGCGCCTCCTACAATGAGCAGTTCTTC,CAFSSRRLAGASYNEQFF
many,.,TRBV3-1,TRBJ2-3,TGTGCCAGCAGCCATCTCGGGGATACGCAGTATTTT,CASSHLGDTQYF
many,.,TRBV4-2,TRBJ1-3,TGTGCCAGCAGCCAAGACACAGGGAGAAACACCATATATTTT,CASSQDTGRNTIYF